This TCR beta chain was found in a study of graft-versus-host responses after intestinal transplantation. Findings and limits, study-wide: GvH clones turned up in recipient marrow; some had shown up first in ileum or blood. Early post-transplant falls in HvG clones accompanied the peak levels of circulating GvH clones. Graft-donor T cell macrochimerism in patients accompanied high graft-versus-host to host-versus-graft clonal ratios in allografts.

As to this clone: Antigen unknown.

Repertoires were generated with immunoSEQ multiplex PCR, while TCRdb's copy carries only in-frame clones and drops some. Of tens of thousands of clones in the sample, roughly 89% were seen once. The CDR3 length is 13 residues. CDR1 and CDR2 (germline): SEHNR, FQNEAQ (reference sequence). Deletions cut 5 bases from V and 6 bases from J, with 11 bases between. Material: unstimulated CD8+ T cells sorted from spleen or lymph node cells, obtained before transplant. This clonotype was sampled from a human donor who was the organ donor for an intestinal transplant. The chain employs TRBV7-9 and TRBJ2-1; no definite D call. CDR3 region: CASSQIISNEQFF. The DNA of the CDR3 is TGTGCCAGCAGCCAAATCATTTCCAATGAGCAGTTCTTC.